The clone carrying this T cell receptor beta chain came up a few times. Its antigen remains unknown. TCRdb itself ran the reads through MiXCR, one entry per CDR3 protein. The sample shows 300,000 to 400,000 distinct CDR3 sequences, roughly 18% of them seen only once. This specimen comes from a study of T cell repertoires in cytomegalovirus infection. Study findings and constraints: HLA-C-restricted CMV-specific TCR beta clonotypes were dominant in the ex vivo response. Cumulative frequency (of public TCR beta family members) identified carriers of CMV plus the relevant HLA.

The sample comprised PBMCs. This receptor was taken from a human donor in good health (CMV status not recorded). Some clones in this sample may be carry-over from other donors' samples.

The CDR3 DNA sequence: TGTGCCAGCACCCCTGGAGGCTCCCCGGGCACTGAAGCTTTCTTT. Translation gives CASTPGGSPGTEAFF. The rearrangement links TRBV6-2 or TRBV6-3 to TRBJ1-1, with D hard to call. The CDR3 length is 15 residues. The germline V and J ends were trimmed by 7 bases and 4 bases, with 19 bases remaining between them. CDR1 is MNHEY, CDR2 SVGEGT, per germline.